A single sample gave rise to the 30 T cell receptor beta chains below, sequenced in a study of CD8 T cells in ankylosing spondylitis. TCRdb ran MiXCR on the 5' RACE reads and lists one entry per CDR3 protein. Of around 250,000 distinct CDR3 sequences listed, over 30% were seen once; the top ten hold roughly 4.2%. Source material: blood, either unsorted or a sorted T cell fraction (not recorded which). Receptor source: a male donor with ankylosing spondylitis or in good health (not recorded which).

This clonotype was counted at least ten times. The chain employs TRBV20-1 and TRBJ2-3; 9 positions match TRBD2. The germline gives CDR1 DFQATT, CDR2 SNEGSKA (reference sequence). This CDR3 has 15 residues. The V and J ends lost 0 bases and 5 bases, in that order; junction bases with no gene match: 6. The DNA of the CDR3 is TGCAGTGCTAGAGAGGCGGGGGGGCCGGAAGATACGCAGTATTTT. This encodes CSAREAGGPEDTQYF.

This clonotype was seen a few times. The chain couples TRBV7-8 to TRBJ1-1, with D possibly TRBD1 on 5 matching bases. The ends were cut back, 5 bases at V and 0 bases at J, with 16 bases in the middle. Germline CDR1 reads SGHVS; CDR2 reads FQNEAQ. The CDR3 runs to 16 residues. The DNA for the CDR3 is TGTGCCAGCAGCCAGAGACAGAACCAAATGAACACTGAAGCTTTCTTT. Its translation is CASSQRQNQMNTEAFF.

This clonotype was counted a few times. The rearrangement links TRBV29-1 to TRBJ2-2; perhaps D is TRBD1 or TRBD2 (6 bases each). Trimming took off 5 bases at V and 4 bases at J, with 11 bases between the two ends. The CDR3 contains 13 residues. Germline V CDR1 and CDR2: SQVTM, ANQGSEA. The CDR3 DNA reads as TGCAGCGTTCCGGGGGCGGGCACCGGGGAGCTGTTTTTT. It codes for CSVPGAGTGELFF.

This clonotype was picked up one time. The V call is TRBV12-3 or TRBV12-4, the J call TRBJ2-5; 12 bases are a match to TRBD2. V dropped 4 bases and J dropped 5; count of bases not matched to a gene: 8. The length of the CDR3 is 16 residues. CDR3 amino acids: CASSSPSGGAGETQYF. In nucleotides, the CDR3 is TGTGCCAGCAGTTCACCTAGCGGGGGGGCCGGGGAGACCCAGTACTTC.

Comments on this clonotype: One base away lies a much larger clone, so this may be a sequencing read error. The chain couples TRBV7-2 to TRBJ2-3; unclear D gene. V lost 4 bases and J lost 7, with 6 bases in between. CDR1 SGHTA and CDR2 FQGNSA come from the germline V gene. The CDR3 runs to 11 residues. The CDR3 DNA reads TGTGCCAGCAGCTCCCGGCATACGCAGTATTTT. It specifies CASSSRHTQYF.

This clonotype was counted between two and nine times. J is TRBJ2-3 and V is TRBV13; D gene uncertain. The CDR3 runs to 13 residues. V gave up 1 base and J gave up 2 bases, with 4 bases separating them. Germline loops: CDR1 PRHDT, CDR2 FYEKMQ (reference sequence). The CDR3 region has the DNA TGTGCCAGCAGCTTAGAATCCACAGATACGCAGTATTTT. It encodes CASSLESTDTQYF.

This clonotype was observed a handful of times. The chain links TRBV5-6 to TRBJ2-5; a weak D match, TRBD1 (6 bases). CDR3 size: 13 residues. V was clipped by 4 bases and J by 3 bases, with 10 bases between them. The germline gives CDR1 SGHDT, CDR2 YYEEEE. CDR3 sequence (DNA): TGTGCCAGCAGCCCACAGGGAAAAGAGACCCAGTACTTC. Amino acid sequence: CASSPQGKETQYF. Full variable domain (missing parts from reference TRBV5-6 and TRBJ2-5): DAGVTQSPTHLIKTRGQQVTLRCSPKSGHDTVSWYQQALGQGPQFIFQYYEEEERQRGNFPDRFSGHQFPNYSSELNVNALLLGDSALYLCASSPQGKETQYFGPGTRLLVL.

This clonotype has only a few counts. V is TRBV7-2 and J is TRBJ2-3; a weak D match, TRBD2 (5 bases). The CDR3 loop spans 15 amino acids. The germline V and J ends were trimmed by 6 bases and 6 bases, with 19 bases remaining between them. Germline loops: CDR1 SGHTA, CDR2 FQGNSA. The CDR3 DNA sequence: TGTGCCAGCAGTCGCTCGGGGAATTGGGCGGATACGCAGTATTTT. Its protein is CASSRSGNWADTQYF.

This sequence joins TRBV28 and TRBJ2-3, with TRBD1 as a possible D gene (5 bases). The CDR3 contains 16 residues. With 5 bases removed from V and 2 bases from J, the gap between germline ends came to 17 bases. CDR1 and CDR2 (germline): MDHEN, SYDVKM. The CDR3: CASSPASQGYTDTQYF. The CDR3 coding sequence is TGTGCCAGCAGTCCTGCCTCCCAGGGATACACAGATACGCAGTATTTT.

The chain carries TRBV25-1 and TRBJ2-3; TRBD2 matches at 7 bases. The CDR3 consists of 15 residues. The ends lost 4 bases at V and 2 bases at J; junction bases unmatched: 6. Germline CDR1 MGHDK, CDR2 SYGVNS. CDR3 amino acids: CASSGGLGYTDTQYF. For the CDR3, the DNA is TGTGCCAGCAGTGGAGGACTAGGGTACACAGATACGCAGTATTTT.

The genes are TRBV7-8 and TRBJ2-3; D ambiguous. This CDR3 is built from 15 residues. Trimming removed 2 bases from V and 2 bases from J, with 11 bases in between. CDR1 SGHVS and CDR2 FQNEAQ come from the germline V gene. The CDR3 DNA sequence: TGTGCCAGCAGCTTATTAGGCGGTACCACAGATACGCAGTATTTT. Amino acids: CASSLLGGTTDTQYF.

This clonotype was seen more than once but under ten times. The J gene is TRBJ2-1, the V gene TRBV5-5; D is unresolved. V was cut by 2 bases and J by 6 bases, with 9 bases left in between. The CDR3 sequence is 13 residues long. Germline CDR1 and CDR2: SGHKS and YYEKEE (reference sequence). The CDR3 DNA reads as TGTGCCAGCAGCTTTGACAATCCCAATGAGCAGTTCTTC. The encoded protein is CASSFDNPNEQFF.

This clonotype was recorded only once. The V and J genes are TRBV7-9 and TRBJ2-1, with 13 bases aligning to TRBD2. The CDR3 extends over 17 amino acids. After removal of 3 bases from V and 6 bases from J, the junction contained 8 bases not matched to a gene. CDR1 and CDR2 from the germline V gene are SEHNR and FQNEAQ (reference sequence). The CDR3 protein is CASSFGTSGKRLNEQFF. The CDR3 DNA is TGTGCCAGCAGCTTCGGGACTAGCGGGAAAAGGCTCAATGAGCAGTTCTTC.

The rearrangement joins TRBV6-4 to TRBJ2-1; maybe TRBD1 (6 bases). The CDR3 has 16 residues. Germline CDR1 reads MRHNA; CDR2 reads SNTAGT. Trimming cost V 5 bases and J 1 base, with 15 bases left between them. The CDR3 loop reads CASSFQGHLSYNEQFF. CDR3 nucleotide sequence: TGTGCCAGCAGTTTCCAGGGGCACCTATCCTACAATGAGCAGTTCTTC.

This clonotype was seen only a few times. The chain employs TRBV20-1 and TRBJ2-1; D is unresolved. The ends were cut back, 0 bases at V and 9 bases at J, with 9 bases in the middle. Germline CDR1 reads DFQATT; CDR2 reads SNEGSKA (reference sequence). CDR3 length: 12 amino acids. The CDR3 DNA reads as TGCAGTGCTAGAGATCGGGTTACTGAGCAGTTCTTC. Protein product: CSARDRVTEQFF.

The chain carries TRBV29-1 and TRBJ2-7; weak D call: TRBD2 (5 bases). Germline assignment: CDR1 SQVTM and CDR2 ANQGSEA. The CDR3 is made up of 14 amino acids. V was pared by 0 bases and J by 7 bases, with 16 bases between. The DNA for the CDR3 is TGCAGCGTTGAAGATGAGAAAGGAGGATTGGAGCAGTACTTC. Protein sequence: CSVEDEKGGLEQYF.

The gene calls are TRBV4-2 and TRBJ2-1; D may correspond to TRBD1 or TRBD2 (5 bases each). This CDR3 region has 13 residues. CDR1 is LGHNA, CDR2 YNFKEQ, per germline. V was cut by 5 bases and J by 7 bases, with 12 bases left in between. CDR3 protein: CASSDGTPNEQFF. The CDR3 region has the DNA TGTGCCAGCAGCGATGGGACGCCAAATGAGCAGTTCTTC.

Written as DNA, the CDR3 is TGTGCCAGCAGCTTAGGCCCACAACCGGCTACAGGGATGAGTACAGAGTCCTACTATGGCTACACCTTC. Encoded protein: CASSLGPQPATGMSTESYYGYTF. V is TRBV13 and J is TRBJ1-2; D possibly corresponds to TRBD1 (6 bases). This CDR3 comprises 23 residues. The V end was cut by 0 bases, the J end by 3 bases, with 35 bases between. Germline values: CDR1 PRHDT, CDR2 FYEKMQ (reference sequence). Supplemented by reference TRBV13 and TRBJ1-2, the full variable domain reads AAGVIQSPRHLIKEKRETATLKCYPIPRHDTVYWYQQGPGQDPQFLISFYEKMQSDKGSIPDRFSAQQFSDYHSELNMSSLELGDSALYFCASSLGPQPATGMSTESYYGYTFGSGTRLTVV.

V is TRBV20-1 and J is TRBJ2-1; D not certain. The CDR3 is 15 amino acids. Germline lookup yields CDR1 DFQATT and CDR2 SNEGSKA (reference sequence). V was trimmed by 1 base and J by 3 bases, leaving 13 bases between them. The CDR3 region is CSARVPASDYNEQFF. The CDR3 region has the DNA TGCAGTGCTAGAGTTCCGGCCAGTGACTACAATGAGCAGTTCTTC.

This clonotype showed up just a few times. J is TRBJ1-4 and V is TRBV9; tentative D call: TRBD1 (6 bases). V was pared by 4 bases and J by 5 bases, with 15 bases between. The CDR3 is 15 residues long. Germline V gene data show CDR1 as SGDLS and CDR2 as YYNGEE. The CDR3 DNA sequence: TGTGCCAGCAGCCTCCGGGGGCGGATGAATGAAAAACTGTTTTTT. It specifies CASSLRGRMNEKLFF. The full variable domain, completed using reference TRBV9 and TRBJ1-4, is DSGVTQTPKHLITATGQRVTLRCSPRSGDLSVYWYQQSLDQGLQFLIQYYNGEERAKGNILERFSAQQFPDLHSELNLSSLELGDSALYFCASSLRGRMNEKLFFGSGTQLSVL.

This chain connects TRBV3-1 to TRBJ2-5; D might be TRBD1 or TRBD2, each matching 5 bases. Germline V gene lookup returns CDR1 LGHDT and CDR2 YNNKEL (reference sequence). V was clipped by 5 bases and J by 4 bases, with 14 bases between them. This CDR3 spans 14 amino acids. DNA for the CDR3: TGTGCCAGCAGCTTTACGGGACCCAGAGAGACCCAGTACTTC. It encodes CASSFTGPRETQYF.

The V call is TRBV12-3 or TRBV12-4, the J call TRBJ2-1; 10 bases line up with TRBD2. The CDR3 is made up of 16 amino acids. Trimming at V came to 5 bases and at J to 5 bases, leaving 9 bases not matched to a gene. DNA of the CDR3: TGTGCCAGCAGTCCCCGGGCTAGCGGGGGAAACAATGAGCAGTTCTTC. It yields the protein CASSPRASGGNNEQFF.

This clonotype was seen more than once but under ten times. The gene calls are TRBV2 and TRBJ2-6; D is uncertain. This CDR3 is 15 amino acids long. The germline V and J ends were trimmed by 5 bases and 0 bases, with 8 bases remaining between them. The germline V gene has CDR1 SNHLY and CDR2 FYNNEI. Here the CDR3 DNA reads TGTGCCAGCAGTCAGGTGGGCTCTGGGGCCAACGTCCTGACTTTC. Translating gives CASSQVGSGANVLTF.

The chain uses TRBV28 and TRBJ2-1; no clear D. The CDR3 sequence is 12 residues long. Germline loops: CDR1 MDHEN, CDR2 SYDVKM. Deletions cut 6 bases from V and 9 bases from J, with 12 bases between. DNA for the CDR3: TGTGCCAGCAGGCCGCTAGTTTCTGAGCAGTTCTTC. This codes for CASRPLVSEQFF.

This chain connects TRBV11-1 to TRBJ2-1, with 7 bases aligning to TRBD1. Germline assignment: CDR1 SGHAT and CDR2 FQDESV (reference sequence). The CDR3 extends over 18 amino acids. J lost 2 bases, V lost 4 bases, and 14 bases had no gene match. CDR3 region: CASSSRNEGARAYNEQFF. CDR3 DNA sequence: TGTGCCAGCAGCTCTCGTAACGAGGGGGCCAGGGCCTACAATGAGCAGTTCTTC. Variable domain in full (rest from reference TRBV11-1 and TRBJ2-1): EAEVAQSPRYKITEKSQAVAFWCDPISGHATLYWYRQILGQGPELLVQFQDESVVDDSQLPKDRFSAERLKGVDSTLKIQPAELGDSAMYLCASSSRNEGARAYNEQFFGPGTRLTVL.

The chain joins TRBV11-2 to TRBJ1-1, with D unresolved. The V gene's germline CDR1 is SGHAT and CDR2 FQNNGV. The ends were cut back, 5 bases at V and 4 bases at J, with 14 bases in the middle. The CDR3 extends over 14 amino acids. The CDR3 protein is CASSPHLLGTEAFF. The CDR3, as DNA: TGTGCCAGCAGCCCACACCTATTGGGCACTGAAGCTTTCTTT.

In its sample, this clonotype was seen a few times. This chain connects TRBV20-1 to TRBJ1-1; D remains ambiguous. CDR3 length: 14 residues. The V gene's germline CDR1 is DFQATT and CDR2 SNEGSKA (reference sequence). Trimming stripped 0 bases from V and 1 base from J, with 9 bases between. CDR3 region: CSARDQNWNTEAFF. Written as DNA, the CDR3 is TGCAGTGCTAGAGATCAGAACTGGAACACTGAAGCTTTCTTT.

CDR3 protein: CASSEMDPYGYTF. The DNA for the CDR3 is TGTGCCAGCAGTGAAATGGATCCCTATGGCTACACCTTC. The chain uses TRBV6-1 and TRBJ1-2; D is undetermined. Trimming cost V 2 bases and J 4 bases, with 8 bases left between them. The CDR3 is 13 residues long. Germline CDR1 reads MNHNS; CDR2 reads SASEGT.

This clonotype has just a few counts. The CDR3 bases are TGTGCCAGCATACTATATCAGGGGGCGAAAATTAATGAGCAGTTCTTC. It translates to CASILYQGAKINEQFF. The chain carries TRBV12-3 or TRBV12-4 and TRBJ2-1; 8 positions agree with TRBD1. This CDR3 spans 16 amino acids. V trimming: 7 bases; J trimming: 7 bases; junction bases outside the gene matches: 15.

This rearrangement joins TRBV9 to TRBJ1-2; D is possibly TRBD1 (6 bases). With 4 bases removed from V and 3 bases from J, the gap between germline ends came to 16 bases. The CDR3 has 15 amino acids. In germline, CDR1 is SGDLS, CDR2 YYNGEE. The CDR3 spells CASSIDTTGYYGYTF. The CDR3 coding sequence is TGTGCCAGCAGCATCGACACCACAGGGTACTATGGCTACACCTTC.